This T cell receptor (beta chain) was identified in a study of T cells in localized non-small cell lung cancer. Study-level findings and limits: Higher adjacent-lung clonality was associated with shorter survival. Heterogeneity stays possible, as sequencing covered only one tumor region. Median approximately 50 top-100 tumor clones were shared with paired adjacent lung. Uninvolved neighboring lung showed the greatest T cell clonality, exceeding tumor.

TCRdb's table, derived via immunoSEQ multiplex PCR, lists solely in-frame clones and lacks some. The data show about 52,000 clones, about three quarters seen once. For this clone: No antigen is known for it.

Germline V CDR1 and CDR2: GTSNPN, SVGIG (reference sequence). There are 13 residues in the CDR3. Trimming took off 1 base at V and 6 bases at J, with 12 bases between the two ends. The TCR comes from a woman aged 35 to 75 with stage II lung adenocarcinoma. This rearrangement joins TRBV30 to TRBJ1-1; D gene ambiguous. Sample: PBMCs, taken before any cancer treatment. In DNA, the CDR3 is TGTGCCTGGAGTGAACTGGGCTGGGCTGAAGCTTTCTTT. As protein: CAWSELGWAEAFF.